This TCR beta chain is from a study of cytomegalovirus exposure and HLA in healthy donors. The study, taken as a whole, reports: In vitro testing confirmed a few CMV-associated chains as specific for CMV antigens.

Sequencing used immunoSEQ multiplex PCR; TCRdb keeps in-frame clones, though not all of them. The sample includes roughly 140,000 clones, about 88% of them seen just once. CDR3 size: 13 residues. The V end lost 7 bases, the J end lost 7 bases, and 11 bases lay between the germline ends. CDR1 is MGHDK, CDR2 SYGVNS, per germline. Concerning this clone itself: No antigen is known for it.

The TCR comes from a man in his late teens or twenties in good health and CMV-seropositive. The J gene is TRBJ1-6, the V gene TRBV25-1; no reliable D call. The sequencing input was PBMCs. DNA of the CDR3: TGTGCCAGCAAATGGGAGATGAATTCACCCCTCCACTTT. It encodes CASKWEMNSPLHF.